What follows describes a single TCR beta chain. Its target is unknown. The ends lost 1 base at V and 0 bases at J; junction bases unmatched: 10. CDR1 SGHAT and CDR2 FQNNGV come from the germline V gene. CDR3 size: 20 residues. Unique molecular identifiers were built into the TCRbeta library. TCRdb ran MiXCR on the PCR reads and lists one entry per CDR3 protein. Among 450,000 to 550,000 distinct CDR3 sequences listed, 10% to 12% were seen once. This sample is drawn from a study of T-cell reconstitution after alpha-beta-depleted transplantation in children. Study conclusions and caveats: Newly produced T cells mostly provided counts and TCRbeta diversity after one year, as hyperexpanded clones declined. Surviving thymic progenitors and recipient T cells were the source of high TCRbeta diversity at day 60 in some patients.

The origin of this receptor is a female patient aged 2-9 years who had a stem cell transplant for aplastic anemia, so the T cells may come from the graft donor. Sequenced material: PBMCs, mostly from graft donor cells, taken 180 days after TCRalphabeta/CD19-depleted stem cell transplant. The chain recombines TRBV11-2 with TRBJ2-7, with 15 bases aligning to TRBD2. CDR3 in amino acids: CASSLVPGTSGRTSSYEQYV. As DNA, the CDR3 is TGTGCCAGCAGCTTAGTTCCCGGGACTAGCGGGAGGACGAGCTCCTACGAGCAGTACGTC.